Many counts were recorded for the clone carrying this TCR beta chain. The sample is drawn from a study of blood T cells in healthy people across ages. There are 13 residues in the CDR3. The germline V gene has CDR1 SEHNR and CDR2 FQNEAQ (reference sequence). V shed 4 bases, J shed 1 base, and the junction held 0 bases outside the gene matches. Primed by a sample-barcoded 5' primer and a J-beta primer mix, a second PCR proceeded for roughly 6 to 12 cycles. TCRdb reprocessed the 5' RACE reads via MiXCR and lists one record per CDR3 protein. The table includes around 820,000 distinct CDR3 sequences, about 25% detected once. This same sample was also part of a study on T cells of mothers and their children.

The specimen sequenced was blood. The chain links TRBV7-9 to TRBJ1-1, with 7 bases matching TRBD1. This clonotype was obtained from a boy between 10 and 17 years old in good health. The CDR3 region is CASSWTGNTEAFF. CDR3 DNA: TGTGCCAGCAGCTGGACAGGGAACACTGAAGCTTTCTTT.